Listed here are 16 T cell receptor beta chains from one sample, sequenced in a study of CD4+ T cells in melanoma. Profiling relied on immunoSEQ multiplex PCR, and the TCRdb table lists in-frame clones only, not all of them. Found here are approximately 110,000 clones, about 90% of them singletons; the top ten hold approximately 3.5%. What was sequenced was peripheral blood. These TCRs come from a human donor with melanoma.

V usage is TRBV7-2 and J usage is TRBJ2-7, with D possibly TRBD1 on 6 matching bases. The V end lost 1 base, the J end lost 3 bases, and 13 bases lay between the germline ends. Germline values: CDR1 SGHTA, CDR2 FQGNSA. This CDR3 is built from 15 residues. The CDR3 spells CASSLDPGRGYEQYF. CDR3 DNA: TGTGCCAGCAGCTTAGACCCGGGCAGGGGCTACGAGCAGTACTTC.

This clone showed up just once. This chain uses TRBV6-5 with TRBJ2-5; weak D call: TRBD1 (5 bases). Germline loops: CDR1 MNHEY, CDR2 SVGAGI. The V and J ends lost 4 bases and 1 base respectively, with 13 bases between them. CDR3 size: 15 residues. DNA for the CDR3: TGTGCCAGCAGTTCCCCAGGGTACCTCCAAGAGACCCAGTACTTC. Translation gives CASSSPGYLQETQYF.

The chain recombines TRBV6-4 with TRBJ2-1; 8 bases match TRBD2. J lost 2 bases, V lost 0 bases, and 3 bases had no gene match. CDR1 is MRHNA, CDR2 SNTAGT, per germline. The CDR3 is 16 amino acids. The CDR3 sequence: CASSDSPGGPYNEQFF. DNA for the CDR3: TGTGCCAGCAGTGACTCGCCGGGGGGGCCCTACAATGAGCAGTTCTTC.

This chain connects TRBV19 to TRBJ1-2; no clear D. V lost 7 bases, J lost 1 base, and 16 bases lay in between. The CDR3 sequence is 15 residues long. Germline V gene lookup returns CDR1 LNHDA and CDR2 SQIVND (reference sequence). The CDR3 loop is CASTTWGGDNYGYTF. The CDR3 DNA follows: TGTGCCAGTACCACATGGGGAGGCGATAACTATGGCTACACCTTC.

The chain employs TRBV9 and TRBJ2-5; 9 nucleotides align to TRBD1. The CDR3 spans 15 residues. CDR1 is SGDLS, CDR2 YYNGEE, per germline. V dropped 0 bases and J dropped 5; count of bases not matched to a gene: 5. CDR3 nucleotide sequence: TGTGCCAGCAGCGTAGGTACAGGGGGCTGGGAGACCCAGTACTTC. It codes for CASSVGTGGWETQYF.

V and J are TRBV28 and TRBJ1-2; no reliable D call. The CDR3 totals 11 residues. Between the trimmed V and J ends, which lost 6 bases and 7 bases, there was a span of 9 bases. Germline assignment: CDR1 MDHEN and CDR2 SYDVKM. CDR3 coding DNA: TGTGCCAGCAGGAGGGCTTTTGGCTACACCTTC. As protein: CASRRAFGYTF.

The CDR3 region is CASSHDGGQGQETQYF. The CDR3 DNA is TGTGCCAGCAGCCACGACGGGGGACAGGGGCAAGAGACCCAGTACTTC. V is TRBV2 and J is TRBJ2-5, with 10 bases identical to TRBD1. Trimming at V came to 6 bases and at J to 2 bases, leaving 9 bases not matched to a gene. Germline CDR1 is SNHLY and CDR2 is FYNNEI. The CDR3 length is 16 residues.

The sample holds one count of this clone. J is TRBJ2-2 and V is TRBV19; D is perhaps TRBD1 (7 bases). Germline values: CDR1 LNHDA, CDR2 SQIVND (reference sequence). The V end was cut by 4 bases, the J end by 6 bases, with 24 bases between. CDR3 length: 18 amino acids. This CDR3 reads CASSRGRRGGKLSGELFF. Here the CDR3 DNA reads TGTGCCAGTAGTAGAGGGAGGAGAGGGGGCAAACTCTCCGGGGAGCTGTTTTTT.

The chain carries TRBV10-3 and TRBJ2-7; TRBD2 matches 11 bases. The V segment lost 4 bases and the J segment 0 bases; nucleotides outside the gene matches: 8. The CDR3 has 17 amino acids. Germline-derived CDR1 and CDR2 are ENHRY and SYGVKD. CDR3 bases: TGTGCCATCAGTGTCACCGGGACTAGCGGTAGCTCCTACGAGCAGTACTTC. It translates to CAISVTGTSGSSYEQYF.

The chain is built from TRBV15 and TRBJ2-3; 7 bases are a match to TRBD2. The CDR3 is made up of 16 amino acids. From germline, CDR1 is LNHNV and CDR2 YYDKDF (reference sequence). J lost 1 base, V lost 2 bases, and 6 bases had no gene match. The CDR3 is CATSRSTTSGTDTQYF. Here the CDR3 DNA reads TGTGCCACCAGCAGATCAACAACTAGCGGCACAGATACGCAGTATTTT. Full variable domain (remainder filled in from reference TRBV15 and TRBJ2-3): DAMVIQNPRYQVTQFGKPVTLSCSQTLNHNVMYWYQQKSSQAPKLLFHYYDKDFNNEADTPDNFQSRRPNTSFCFLDIRSPGLGDTAMYLCATSRSTTSGTDTQYFGPGTRLTVL.

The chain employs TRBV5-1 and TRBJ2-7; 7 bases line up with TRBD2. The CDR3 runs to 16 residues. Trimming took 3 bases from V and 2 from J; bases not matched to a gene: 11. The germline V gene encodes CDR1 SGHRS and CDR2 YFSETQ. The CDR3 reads CASSYTGGGSPYEQYF. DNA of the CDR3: TGCGCCAGCAGCTACACTGGGGGGGGGTCCCCCTACGAGCAGTACTTC.

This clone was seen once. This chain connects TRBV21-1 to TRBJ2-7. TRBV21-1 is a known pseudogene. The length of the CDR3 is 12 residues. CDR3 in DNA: TGTGCCAGCAGCAAATCGAAATACGAGCAGTACTTC. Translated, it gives CASSKSKYEQYF.

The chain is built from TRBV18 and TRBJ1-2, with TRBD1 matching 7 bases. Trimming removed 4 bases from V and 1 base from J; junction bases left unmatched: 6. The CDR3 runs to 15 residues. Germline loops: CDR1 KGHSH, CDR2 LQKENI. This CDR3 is CASSLSGQLNYGYTF. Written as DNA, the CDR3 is TGTGCCAGCTCACTCTCGGGACAGCTTAACTATGGCTACACCTTC.

The CDR3 DNA sequence: TGTGCCAGCAGTTCGGAACTGAACACTGAAGCTTTCTTT. Translation: CASSSELNTEAFF. V is TRBV2 and J is TRBJ1-1; no firm D call. The V gene lost 5 bases and the J gene lost 0 bases, with 7 bases spanning the gap. The CDR3 has 13 amino acids. Germline assignment: CDR1 SNHLY and CDR2 FYNNEI.

The CDR3 DNA reads as TGTGCCAGCAGTGGGACTAGCGGTAGCGGCACCGGGGAGCTGTTTTTT. Protein: CASSGTSGSGTGELFF. J is TRBJ2-2 and V is TRBV2, with 10 positions matching TRBD2. CDR3 length equals 16 residues. With 4 bases clipped from V and 4 bases from J, the junction kept 6 bases outside the gene matches. Germline loops: CDR1 SNHLY, CDR2 FYNNEI.

CDR3 residues: CASSLMRGAYYGYTF. CDR3 sequence (DNA): TGTGCCAGCAGCCTAATGAGGGGGGCGTACTATGGCTACACCTTC. The chain carries TRBV27 and TRBJ1-2; weak D call: TRBD1 (6 bases). Germline CDR1 reads MNHEY; CDR2 reads SMNVEV (reference sequence). The CDR3 runs 15 residues. V was pared by 6 bases and J by 3 bases, with 17 bases between.